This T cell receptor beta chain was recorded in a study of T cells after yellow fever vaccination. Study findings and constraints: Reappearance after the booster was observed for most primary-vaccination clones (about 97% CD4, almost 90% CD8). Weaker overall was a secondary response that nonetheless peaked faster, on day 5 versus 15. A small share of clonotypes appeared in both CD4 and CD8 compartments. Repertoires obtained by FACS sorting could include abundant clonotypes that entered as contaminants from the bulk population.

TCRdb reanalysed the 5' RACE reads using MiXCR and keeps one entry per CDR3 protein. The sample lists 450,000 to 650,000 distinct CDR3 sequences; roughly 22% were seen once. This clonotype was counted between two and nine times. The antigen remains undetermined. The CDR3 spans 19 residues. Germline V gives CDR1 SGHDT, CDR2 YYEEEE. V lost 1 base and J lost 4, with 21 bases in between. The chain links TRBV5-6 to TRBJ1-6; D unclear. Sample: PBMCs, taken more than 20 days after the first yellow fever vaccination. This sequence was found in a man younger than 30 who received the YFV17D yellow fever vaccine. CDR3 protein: CASSLKDYTSGEYNSPLHF. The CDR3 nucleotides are TGTGCCAGCAGCTTGAAGGACTATACCTCCGGGGAATATAATTCACCCCTCCACTTT.